Listed here are 17 T cell receptor beta chains from one sample, sequenced in a study of spatial heterogeneity in lung cancer. Time point given: sample taken at primary tumor resection. MiXCR was run by TCRdb on the 5' RACE reads, yielding one entry per CDR3 protein. The sample records 45,000 to 55,000 distinct CDR3 sequences, approximately 5% being singletons. This material consisted of PBMCs, taken at surgery. These receptors all stem from a male donor with early-stage non-small cell lung cancer.

This clonotype turned up a few times. The gene calls are TRBV6-5 and TRBJ1-1, with 8 positions matching TRBD1. The V gene's germline CDR1 is MNHEY and CDR2 SVGAGI. CDR3 size: 13 residues. Trimming took 1 base from V and 5 from J; bases not matched to a gene: 0. The CDR3 reads CASSYWTGTEAFF. In DNA form, the CDR3 reads TGTGCCAGCAGTTACTGGACAGGGACTGAAGCTTTCTTT.

This clonotype came up many times. The chain joins TRBV10-3 to TRBJ2-3; 7 bases map to TRBD1. The CDR3 extends over 13 amino acids. Trimming at V came to 4 bases and at J to 10 bases, leaving 8 bases not matched to a gene. The germline V gene has CDR1 ENHRY and CDR2 SYGVKD. The CDR3 DNA sequence: TGTGCCATCAGTGGGACAGACAGGGTGGCGCAGTATTTT. Its translation is CAISGTDRVAQYF.

The genes are TRBV29-1 and TRBJ1-1; the D is unclear. The germline V gene encodes CDR1 SQVTM and CDR2 ANQGSEA. The CDR3 runs 13 residues. Trimming took off 4 bases at V and 0 bases at J, with 9 bases between the two ends. The CDR3 region has the DNA TGCAGCGTTGGGTACAGAATGAACACTGAAGCTTTCTTT. The encoded protein is CSVGYRMNTEAFF.

This clonotype was found many times. The chain links TRBV7-2 to TRBJ2-1; 14 bases are shared with TRBD2. The length of the CDR3 is 15 residues. After removal of 4 bases from V and 10 bases from J, the junction contained 6 bases not matched to a gene. Germline values: CDR1 SGHTA, CDR2 FQGNSA. CDR3 sequence reads: CASSSRGTSGSEQFF. CDR3 coding DNA: TGTGCCAGCAGCTCCCGGGGGACTAGCGGGAGCGAGCAGTTCTTC. Complete variable domain (other parts from reference TRBV7-2 and TRBJ2-1): GAGVSQSPSNKVTEKGKDVELRCDPISGHTALYWYRQSLGQGLEFLIYFQGNSAPDKSGLPSDRFSAERTGGSVSTLTIQRTQQEDSAVYLCASSSRGTSGSEQFFGPGTRLTVL.

This clonotype was seen repeatedly, ten times or more. The rearrangement joins TRBV20-1 to TRBJ1-6, with 7 bases aligning to TRBD1. Looked up from germline, CDR1 is DFQATT and CDR2 is SNEGSKA (reference sequence). CDR3 size: 16 residues. V lost 0 bases and J lost 3; bases outside the gene matches: 5. This chain's CDR3 is CSARDPRQGYNSPLHF. In DNA, the CDR3 is TGCAGTGCTAGAGATCCGCGACAGGGCTATAATTCACCCCTCCACTTT.

This clonotype was seen many times. This chain joins TRBV18 and TRBJ2-2; tentatively, D is TRBD1 (6 bases). This CDR3 is 17 amino acids long. Trimming shortened V by 0 bases and J by 0 bases, and 11 bases separated the two germline ends. Germline CDR1 KGHSH, CDR2 LQKENI. DNA of the CDR3: TGTGCCAGCTCACCACCGAAGGGGGAACCGAACACCGGGGAGCTGTTTTTT. It yields the protein CASSPPKGEPNTGELFF.

This clonotype was counted at least ten times. The chain couples TRBV14 to TRBJ2-3; D is unclear. The CDR3 covers 12 residues. Trimming took off 0 bases at V and 4 bases at J, with 2 bases between the two ends. Per the germline V gene, CDR1 is SGHDN and CDR2 is FVKESK. In DNA form, the CDR3 reads TGTGCCAGCAGCCAAGATCCAGATACGCAGTATTTT. Encoded protein: CASSQDPDTQYF.

This clonotype showed up many times. The chain employs TRBV28 and TRBJ2-6; tentatively, D is TRBD1 or TRBD2 (5 bases each). V gave up 1 base and J gave up 0 bases, with 10 bases separating them. There are 17 residues in the CDR3. Germline V gives CDR1 MDHEN, CDR2 SYDVKM. CDR3 DNA: TGTGCCAGCAGTTTATACAGGCGGGCCTCTGGGGCCAACGTCCTGACTTTC. Translation: CASSLYRRASGANVLTF.

This clonotype was seen many times. This rearrangement joins TRBV15 to TRBJ2-7, with D tentatively TRBD1 (5 bases). CDR1 is LNHNV, CDR2 YYDKDF, per germline (reference sequence). The ends were cut back, 1 base at V and 4 bases at J, with 14 bases in the middle. The CDR3 contains 15 residues. CDR3 nucleotides: TGTGCCACCAGCAGAGGGTCCGCCAGGGAATACGAGCAGTACTTC. It encodes CATSRGSAREYEQYF.

The chain combines TRBV7-6 with TRBJ1-2; D gene ambiguous. Trimming pared 10 bases from V and 5 bases from J, leaving 11 bases between. The CDR3 covers 11 residues. Germline-derived CDR1 and CDR2 are SGHVS and FNYEAQ. CDR3 DNA sequence: TGTGCCAACAGAGGGATATATGGCTACACCTTC. It specifies CANRGIYGYTF.

This clonotype was seen many times. This chain links TRBV7-9 with TRBJ2-7, with TRBD1 matching over 7 bases. CDR1 is SEHNR and CDR2 is FQNEAQ in the germline V gene (reference sequence). V lost 1 base and J lost 1; bases outside the gene matches: 1. This CDR3 is built from 14 residues. Written as DNA, the CDR3 is TGTGCCAGCAGCTTAGAGGGACAGTCCTACGAGCAGTACTTC. Amino acid sequence: CASSLEGQSYEQYF.

The table lists this clonotype with many counts. This chain connects TRBV7-9 to TRBJ2-1; D possibly corresponds to TRBD1 (6 bases). Germline assignment: CDR1 SEHNR and CDR2 FQNEAQ (reference sequence). V dropped 1 base and J dropped 9 bases, with 13 bases sitting between them. The CDR3 is 14 amino acids. The DNA of the CDR3 is TGTGCCAGCAGCTTAGGGCAGGGGCCGGGTGAGCAGTTCTTC. This codes for CASSLGQGPGEQFF.

This clonotype was detected many times. The chain recombines TRBV27 with TRBJ2-3; TRBD2 aligns across 10 bases. Looked up from germline, CDR1 is MNHEY and CDR2 is SMNVEV (reference sequence). This CDR3 spans 16 amino acids. V lost 3 bases and J lost 5; bases outside the gene matches: 8. CDR3 DNA sequence: TGTGCCAGCAGTTTCCTCCTAGCGGGAGAAGAAGATACGCAGTATTTT. It codes for CASSFLLAGEEDTQYF.

This clonotype was seen repeatedly, ten times or more. The rearrangement uses TRBV19 and TRBJ2-3; 10 bases are a match to TRBD1. The V and J ends lost 3 bases and 2 bases, in that order; junction bases with no gene match: 2. The CDR3 runs to 15 residues. Germline assignment: CDR1 LNHDA and CDR2 SQIVND (reference sequence). The CDR3 is CASSIGTGDTDTQYF. DNA of the CDR3: TGTGCCAGTAGTATCGGGACAGGGGACACAGATACGCAGTATTTT.

This clonotype was seen at least ten times. The chain has TRBV5-1 and TRBJ1-4, with TRBD1 matching over 10 bases. Per the germline V gene, CDR1 is SGHRS and CDR2 is YFSETQ. V shed 2 bases and J 8 bases; nucleotides not matched to a gene: 3. The CDR3 covers 14 residues. The CDR3 DNA sequence: TGCGCCAGCAGCTTTGGGACAGGGGAAGAAAAACTGTTTTTT. Protein product: CASSFGTGEEKLFF.

This clonotype has a count of ten or more. V and J are TRBV5-4 and TRBJ1-6; D not resolved. V was trimmed by 4 bases and J by 9 bases, leaving 11 bases between them. The germline V gene has CDR1 SGHNT and CDR2 YYREEE (reference sequence). The CDR3 runs to 13 residues. The CDR3 nucleotides read TGTGCCAGCAGCCCCCGTCGAGGTTCACCCCTCCACTTT. This encodes CASSPRRGSPLHF.

This clonotype occurred many times. The chain joins TRBV12-3 or TRBV12-4 to TRBJ1-3, with D maybe TRBD1 (5 bases). V lost 6 bases and J 0 bases, leaving 12 bases between the germline ends. This CDR3 spans 15 amino acids. The CDR3 here is CASSPGLNSGNTIYF. CDR3 nucleotide sequence: TGTGCCAGCAGCCCGGGACTGAACTCTGGAAACACCATATATTTT.